This TCR beta chain was sequenced in a study of glioma-infiltrating T cells after dendritic cell vaccination. The CDR3 is made up of 15 amino acids. CDR1 SGHDT and CDR2 YYEEEE come from the germline V gene. V was cut by 1 base and J by 5 bases, with 13 bases left in between. The immunoSEQ assay amplified TCRB CDR3 from up to roughly 2 ug DNA. The primer mix had 60 V beta and 13 J beta primers. Sequencing was performed with immunoSEQ multiplex PCR; in TCRdb, only in-frame clones are kept and a portion is missing. The repertoire has fewer than 85,000 clones, approximately 80% of them found once; the top ten carry 7.9%.

Here the sequenced sample was blood, taken before dendritic cell vaccination. The receptor was isolated from a human donor with glioblastoma. The chain employs TRBV5-6 and TRBJ2-1; weak D call: TRBD2 (5 bases). For the CDR3, the DNA is TGTGCCAGCAGCTTGTTCCGTCCCGGGGACAATGAGCAGTTCTTC. Its translation is CASSLFRPGDNEQFF.